This record concerns one TCR beta chain sequence. The antigen remains undetermined. These data come from a study of OX40 agonist ivuxolimab in advanced cancers. Study as a whole: In this trial design, patients received ivuxolimab intravenously at 0.01 to 10 mg/kg every 2 weeks.

Measured with immunoSEQ multiplex PCR; TCRdb has only the in-frame clones, and not every one. This table has roughly 25,000 clones, roughly 82% appearing once. Notes on the study in general: Averaged across samples, CD8+ T cells carried more expanded clones than CD4+ did.

Germline V gene lookup returns CDR1 LGHNA and CDR2 YNFKEQ. The length of the CDR3 is 13 residues. Trimming took 2 bases from V and 8 from J; bases not matched to a gene: 4. The chain joins TRBV4-2 to TRBJ1-2; TRBD1 agrees at 8 bases. The material sequenced was CD4+ or CD8+ T cells sorted from blood, taken in a trial of the OX40 agonist ivuxolimab. The TCR originated in an adult with an advanced solid tumor such as melanoma, head and neck, liver or kidney cancer. CDR3 sequence (DNA): TGTGCCAGCAGCCAACAGGGGGCGGGAGGCTACACCTTC. This sequence encodes CASSQQGAGGYTF.